These 21 T cell receptor beta chains were sequenced from one sample in a study of cytomegalovirus exposure and HLA in healthy donors. PCR employed 60 Vbeta and 13 Jbeta primers. TCRdb keeps only in-frame clones here, not all; method: immunoSEQ multiplex PCR. The profile covers roughly 100,000 clones, with less than 80% appearing a single time and roughly 5.5% taken by the ten largest. Sequenced: PBMCs. The receptor source for this set is a boy aged 5-17 years in good health and CMV-seropositive.

The rearrangement joins TRBV6-7 to TRBJ1-1, with 10 bases identical to TRBD1. TRBV6-7 is labeled an ORF, and its function is uncertain. V lost 2 bases, J lost 5 bases, and 11 bases stayed unmatched. The CDR3 spans 17 residues. The CDR3 region is CASSYRWQGTGDTEAFF. The DNA of the CDR3 is TGTGCCAGCAGTTACAGGTGGCAGGGGACAGGGGATACTGAAGCTTTCTTT.

The V call is TRBV7-2, the J call TRBJ2-3; TRBD1 matches 8 bases. The V and J ends lost 5 bases and 7 bases, in that order; junction bases with no gene match: 11. The CDR3 runs to 15 residues. Germline V CDR1 and CDR2: SGHTA, FQGNSA. CDR3 residues: CASSAGQGRHNTQYF. The CDR3 DNA sequence: TGTGCCAGCAGCGCCGGACAGGGTAGGCACAATACGCAGTATTTT. The full variable domain, its missing parts supplied by reference TRBV7-2 and TRBJ2-3, is GAGVSQSPSNKVTEKGKDVELRCDPISGHTALYWYRQSLGQGLEFLIYFQGNSAPDKSGLPSDRFSAERTGGSVSTLTIQRTQQEDSAVYLCASSAGQGRHNTQYFGPGTRLTVL.

The J gene is TRBJ1-6, the V gene TRBV9; D possibly corresponds to TRBD1 (6 bases). Germline CDR1 reads SGDLS; CDR2 reads YYNGEE. Trimming pared 0 bases from V and 14 bases from J, leaving 15 bases between. The CDR3 has 14 residues. The DNA of the CDR3 is TGTGCCAGCAGCGTAGCGGGGGGGGCAGGGGCCCTCCACTTT. Amino acids: CASSVAGGAGALHF.

V usage is TRBV4-1 and J usage is TRBJ2-7, with 8 bases matching TRBD1. This CDR3 comprises 15 residues. V was clipped by 1 base and J by 6 bases; unmatched bases: 8. Per the germline V gene, CDR1 is MGHRA and CDR2 is YSYEKL. CDR3 nucleotides: TGCGCCAGCAGCCAAGCCCCGGGACAGGCCAGCGAGCAGTACTTC. This codes for CASSQAPGQASEQYF.

The rearrangement links TRBV5-1 to TRBJ2-1; 11 nucleotides agree with TRBD2. Germline V gene sequence: CDR1 SGHRS, CDR2 YFSETQ. V was clipped by 3 bases and J by 11 bases; unmatched bases: 10. This CDR3 spans 15 amino acids. CDR3 in amino acids: CASSSPLAGDVQQFF. The DNA of the CDR3 is TGCGCCAGCAGCTCTCCACTAGCGGGGGACGTTCAGCAGTTCTTC.

A few counts support this clone. The CDR3, as DNA: TGTGCCAGCAGTTCTTGGGACAGACGAGAGCAGTACTTC. It encodes CASSSWDRREQYF. The V gene is TRBV6-5, the J gene TRBJ2-7; 7 bases fit TRBD1. V was clipped by 4 bases and J by 7 bases; unmatched bases: 7. The germline V gene has CDR1 MNHEY and CDR2 SVGAGI. The CDR3 spans 13 residues.

This chain connects TRBV2 to TRBJ1-6; the D is unclear. V was cut by 3 bases and J by 0 bases, with 12 bases left in between. The CDR3 runs 17 residues. The germline CDR1 and CDR2 sequences are SNHLY and FYNNEI. The CDR3 sequence: CASSERRSGSYNSPLHF. The CDR3 nucleotides are TGTGCCAGCAGTGAGAGGCGGTCGGGCTCCTATAATTCACCCCTCCACTTT.

This clone was counted between two and nine times. The chain recombines TRBV7-2 with TRBJ2-2; possibly TRBD2 for D (6 bases). CDR1 is SGHTA, CDR2 FQGNSA, per germline. The CDR3 contains 16 residues. The V end was cut by 2 bases, the J end by 1 base, with 11 bases between. CDR3 sequence reads: CASSLMGSGNTGELFF. The CDR3 nucleotides read TGTGCCAGCAGCTTAATGGGTAGCGGGAACACCGGGGAGCTGTTTTTT.

V is TRBV5-1 and J is TRBJ1-4, with D perhaps matching TRBD1 (6 bases). V was clipped by 4 bases and J by 7 bases, with 14 bases between them. The CDR3 totals 14 residues. In germline, CDR1 is SGHRS, CDR2 YFSETQ. CDR3 nucleotide sequence: TGCGCCAGCAGCCCGGGGGGGCTAGGTGAAAAACTGTTTTTT. Translated, it gives CASSPGGLGEKLFF.

This clone was seen just once. The CDR3 DNA is TGTGCCAGTAGTAGTGACAGGAGCTACGAGCAGTACTTC. Protein product: CASSSDRSYEQYF. The genes are TRBV19 and TRBJ2-7; weak D call: TRBD1 (6 bases). This CDR3 spans 13 amino acids. Germline CDR1 reads LNHDA; CDR2 reads SQIVND (reference sequence). The germline V and J ends were trimmed by 4 bases and 3 bases, with 10 bases remaining between them.

The J gene is TRBJ1-5, the V gene TRBV5-4; D is ambiguous. V gave up 1 base and J gave up 6 bases, with 8 bases separating them. The CDR3 spans 13 residues. Per the germline V gene, CDR1 is SGHNT and CDR2 is YYREEE (reference sequence). CDR3 sequence: CASSLFGSQPQHF. CDR3 DNA: TGTGCCAGCAGCTTGTTTGGGAGTCAGCCCCAGCATTTT.

In this sample, this clone turned up a few times. The chain employs TRBV7-9 and TRBJ2-7; 11 nucleotides align to TRBD1. V dropped 5 bases and J dropped 2; count of bases not matched to a gene: 5. CDR1 and CDR2 (germline): SEHNR, FQNEAQ (reference sequence). The CDR3 loop spans 15 amino acids. CDR3 nucleotide sequence: TGTGCCAGCAGCCGCCCGGGACAGGGGGCCTACGAGCAGTACTTC. Translation: CASSRPGQGAYEQYF.

V gene TRBV6-5 combines with J gene TRBJ2-2, with unresolved D. The CDR3 covers 13 residues. Germline CDR1 and CDR2: MNHEY and SVGAGI. With 6 bases removed from V and 6 bases from J, the gap between germline ends came to 11 bases. DNA for the CDR3: TGTGCCAGCAGCCCTCTGCGTGCCGGGGAGCTGTTTTTT. It specifies CASSPLRAGELFF.

J is TRBJ2-7 and V is TRBV7-2; weak D call: TRBD1 (6 bases). Trimming took off 6 bases at V and 3 bases at J, with 15 bases between the two ends. Germline CDR1 is SGHTA and CDR2 is FQGNSA. The CDR3 runs 14 residues. For the CDR3, the DNA is TGTGCCAGCAGGGGGCTTGGGGGCTTCTACGAGCAGTACTTC. Translating it yields CASRGLGGFYEQYF.

V and J are TRBV14 and TRBJ1-1; possibly TRBD1 for D (5 bases). The CDR3 has 11 amino acids. Trimming shortened V by 5 bases and J by 8 bases, and 9 bases separated the two germline ends. The germline V gene has CDR1 SGHDN and CDR2 FVKESK. The CDR3 protein is CASSGQGEAFF. DNA for the CDR3: TGTGCCAGCAGCGGCCAGGGCGAAGCTTTCTTT.

The CDR3 here is CATSRDPIQPQHF. CDR3 in DNA: TGTGCCACCAGCAGAGATCCCATTCAGCCCCAGCATTTT. J is TRBJ1-5 and V is TRBV15, with unresolved D. The CDR3 is 13 amino acids. Deletions cut 0 bases from V and 6 bases from J, with 6 bases between. Germline assignment: CDR1 LNHNV and CDR2 YYDKDF (reference sequence).

A remark on this clone: The same CDR3 arises from other DNA sequences in this sample as well. This chain uses TRBV5-1 with TRBJ1-1; no firm D call. Between the trimmed V and J ends, which lost 2 bases and 0 bases, there was a span of 14 bases. Germline CDR1 SGHRS, CDR2 YFSETQ. This CDR3 region has 16 residues. DNA of the CDR3: TGCGCCAGCAGCTTCGGGCCGACGGGGATGAACACTGAAGCTTTCTTT. This encodes CASSFGPTGMNTEAFF.

V is TRBV30 and J is TRBJ1-2; TRBD1 matches 7 bases. V trimming: 3 bases; J trimming: 3 bases; junction bases outside the gene matches: 7. The CDR3 is 14 amino acids. CDR1 GTSNPN and CDR2 SVGIG come from the germline V gene (reference sequence). CDR3 region: CAWRKSRGHYGYTF. In nucleotides, the CDR3 is TGTGCCTGGAGAAAGTCAAGGGGGCACTATGGCTACACCTTC.

This chain uses TRBV7-9 with TRBJ2-1; 8 positions match TRBD1. V gave up 5 bases and J gave up 5 bases; unmatched junction bases: 11. Germline-derived CDR1 and CDR2 are SEHNR and FQNEAQ (reference sequence). CDR3 length: 16 amino acids. The DNA of the CDR3 is TGTGCCAGCAGCAGTGCAGGGGGCAGGAAACACAATGAGCAGTTCTTC. This gives the protein CASSSAGGRKHNEQFF.

The chain is built from TRBV6-1 and TRBJ1-1; possible D gene TRBD1, 5 bases. The V and J ends lost 7 bases and 4 bases respectively, with 10 bases between them. Germline assignment: CDR1 MNHNS and CDR2 SASEGT. The length of the CDR3 is 12 residues. CDR3 coding DNA: TGTGCCAGCAATATCGGGGGCACTGAAGCTTTCTTT. Protein sequence: CASNIGGTEAFF.

The chain couples TRBV6-1 to TRBJ2-7, with TRBD2 as a possible D gene (5 bases). The CDR3 is 12 residues long. V dropped 2 bases and J dropped 12 bases, with 14 bases sitting between them. Germline CDR1 is MNHNS and CDR2 is SASEGT. CDR3 region: CASSEWGVRAYF. The CDR3 DNA reads TGTGCCAGCAGTGAATGGGGAGTCAGAGCGTACTTC.